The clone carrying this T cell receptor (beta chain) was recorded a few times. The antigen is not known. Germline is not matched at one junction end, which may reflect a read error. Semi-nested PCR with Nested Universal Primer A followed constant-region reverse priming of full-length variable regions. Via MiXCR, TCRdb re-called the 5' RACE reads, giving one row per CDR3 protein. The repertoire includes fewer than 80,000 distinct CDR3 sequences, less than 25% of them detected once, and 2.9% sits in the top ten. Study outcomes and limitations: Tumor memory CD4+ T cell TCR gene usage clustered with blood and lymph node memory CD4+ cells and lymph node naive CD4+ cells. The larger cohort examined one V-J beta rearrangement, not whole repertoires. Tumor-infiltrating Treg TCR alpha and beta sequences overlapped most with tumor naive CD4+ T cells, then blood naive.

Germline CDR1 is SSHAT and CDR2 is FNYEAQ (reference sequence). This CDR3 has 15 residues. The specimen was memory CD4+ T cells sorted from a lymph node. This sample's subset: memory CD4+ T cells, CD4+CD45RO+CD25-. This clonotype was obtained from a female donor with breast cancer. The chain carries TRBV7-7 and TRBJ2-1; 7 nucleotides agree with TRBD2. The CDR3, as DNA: TGTGCTAGCAGCCCCGTTGCGGGAGATTCCAATGAGCAGTTCTTC. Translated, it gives CASSPVAGDSNEQFF.